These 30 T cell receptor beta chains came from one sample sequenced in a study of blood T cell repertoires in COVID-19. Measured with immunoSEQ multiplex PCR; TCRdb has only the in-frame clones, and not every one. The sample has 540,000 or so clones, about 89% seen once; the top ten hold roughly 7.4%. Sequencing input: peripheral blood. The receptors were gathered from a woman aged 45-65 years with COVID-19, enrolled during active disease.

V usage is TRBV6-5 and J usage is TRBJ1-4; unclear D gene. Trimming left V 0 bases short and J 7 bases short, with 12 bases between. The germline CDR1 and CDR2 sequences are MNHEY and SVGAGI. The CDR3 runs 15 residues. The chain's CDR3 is CASSYSRGSGEKLFF. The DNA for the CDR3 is TGTGCCAGCAGTTACTCACGGGGTTCCGGTGAAAAACTGTTTTTT.

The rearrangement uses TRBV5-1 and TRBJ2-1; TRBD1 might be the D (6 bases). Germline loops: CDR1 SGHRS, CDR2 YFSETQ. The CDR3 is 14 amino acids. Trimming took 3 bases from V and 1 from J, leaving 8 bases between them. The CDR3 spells CASSSQGSYNEQFF. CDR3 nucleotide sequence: TGCGCCAGCAGCTCACAGGGATCCTACAATGAGCAGTTCTTC.

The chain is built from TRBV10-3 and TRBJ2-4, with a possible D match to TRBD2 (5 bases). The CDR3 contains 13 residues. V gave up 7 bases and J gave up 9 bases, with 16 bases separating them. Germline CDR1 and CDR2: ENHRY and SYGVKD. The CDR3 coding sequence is TGTGCCATCACCACACGCCGGGGTGGCATTCAGTACTTC. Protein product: CAITTRRGGIQYF.

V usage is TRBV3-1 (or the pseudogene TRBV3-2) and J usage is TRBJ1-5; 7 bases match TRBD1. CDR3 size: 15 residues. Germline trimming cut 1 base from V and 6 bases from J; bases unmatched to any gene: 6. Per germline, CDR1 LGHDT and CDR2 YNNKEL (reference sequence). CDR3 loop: CASSQGGGQTQPQHF. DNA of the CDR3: TGTGCCAGCAGCCAAGGTGGGGGACAGACTCAGCCCCAGCATTTT.

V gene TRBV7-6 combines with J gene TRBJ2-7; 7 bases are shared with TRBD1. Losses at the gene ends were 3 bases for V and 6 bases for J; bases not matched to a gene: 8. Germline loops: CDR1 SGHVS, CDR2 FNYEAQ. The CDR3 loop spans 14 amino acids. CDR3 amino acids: CASSFRDSISEQYF. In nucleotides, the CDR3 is TGTGCCAGCAGCTTCCGGGACAGCATCTCCGAGCAGTACTTC.

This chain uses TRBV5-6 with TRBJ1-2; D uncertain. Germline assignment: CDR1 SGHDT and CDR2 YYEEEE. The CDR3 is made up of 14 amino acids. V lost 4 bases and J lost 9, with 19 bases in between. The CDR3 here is CASSLGRNSGSYTF. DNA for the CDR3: TGTGCCAGCAGCCTGGGCCGTAACAGCGGGAGCTACACCTTC.

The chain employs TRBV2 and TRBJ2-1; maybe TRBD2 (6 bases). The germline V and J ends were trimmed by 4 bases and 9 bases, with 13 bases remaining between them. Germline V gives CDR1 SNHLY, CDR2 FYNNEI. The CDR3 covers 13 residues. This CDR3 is CASSGEVAGEQFF. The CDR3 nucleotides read TGTGCCAGCAGTGGGGAGGTAGCAGGTGAGCAGTTCTTC. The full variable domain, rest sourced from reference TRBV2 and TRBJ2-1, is EPEVTQTPSHQVTQMGQEVILRCVPISNHLYFYWYRQILGQKVEFLVSFYNNEISEKSEIFDDQFSVERPDGSNFTLKIRSTKLEDSAMYFCASSGEVAGEQFFGPGTRLTVL.

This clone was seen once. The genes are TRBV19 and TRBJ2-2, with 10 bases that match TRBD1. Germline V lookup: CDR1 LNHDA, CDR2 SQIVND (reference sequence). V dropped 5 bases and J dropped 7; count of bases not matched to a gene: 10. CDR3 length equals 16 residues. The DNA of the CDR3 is TGTGCCAGTAGTCCCGCTGACAGGGGGCTGGGCGGGGAGCTGTTTTTT. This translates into CASSPADRGLGGELFF.

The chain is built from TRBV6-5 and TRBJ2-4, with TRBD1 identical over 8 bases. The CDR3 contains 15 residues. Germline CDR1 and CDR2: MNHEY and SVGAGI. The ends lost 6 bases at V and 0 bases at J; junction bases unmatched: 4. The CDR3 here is CASRTTGGAKNIQYF. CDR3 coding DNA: TGTGCCAGCAGAACCACAGGGGGAGCCAAAAACATTCAGTACTTC.

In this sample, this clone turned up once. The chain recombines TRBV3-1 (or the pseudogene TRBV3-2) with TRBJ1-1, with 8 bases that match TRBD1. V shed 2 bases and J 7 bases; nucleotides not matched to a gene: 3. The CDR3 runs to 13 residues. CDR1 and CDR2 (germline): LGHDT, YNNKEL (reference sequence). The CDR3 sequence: CASSQTGGFEAFF. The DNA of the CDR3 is TGTGCCAGCAGCCAAACAGGGGGTTTTGAAGCTTTCTTT.

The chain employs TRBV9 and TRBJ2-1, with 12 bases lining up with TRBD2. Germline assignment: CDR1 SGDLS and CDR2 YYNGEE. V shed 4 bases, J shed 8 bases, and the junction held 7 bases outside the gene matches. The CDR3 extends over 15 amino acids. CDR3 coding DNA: TGTGCCAGCAGCCTAGCGGGGGGGCCCGCCGATGAGCAGTTCTTC. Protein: CASSLAGGPADEQFF.

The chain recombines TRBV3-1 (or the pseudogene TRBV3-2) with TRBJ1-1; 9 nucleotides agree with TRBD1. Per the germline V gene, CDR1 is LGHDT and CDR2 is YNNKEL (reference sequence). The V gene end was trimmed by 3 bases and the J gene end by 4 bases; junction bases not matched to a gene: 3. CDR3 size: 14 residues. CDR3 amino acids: CASSHGDRATEAFF. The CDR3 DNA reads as TGTGCCAGCAGCCATGGGGACAGGGCCACTGAAGCTTTCTTT.

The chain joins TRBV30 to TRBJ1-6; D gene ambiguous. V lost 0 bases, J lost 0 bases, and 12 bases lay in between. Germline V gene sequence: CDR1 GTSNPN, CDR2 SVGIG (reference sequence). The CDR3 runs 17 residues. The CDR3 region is CAWSVGGPSSYNSPLHF. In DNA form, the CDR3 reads TGTGCCTGGAGTGTAGGAGGGCCTAGCTCCTATAATTCACCCCTCCACTTT. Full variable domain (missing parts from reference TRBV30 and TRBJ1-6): SQTIHQWPATLVQPVGSPLSLECTVEGTSNPNLYWYRQAAGRGLQLLFYSVGIGQISSEVPQNLSASRPQDRQFILSSKKLLLSDSGFYLCAWSVGGPSSYNSPLHFGNGTRLTVT.

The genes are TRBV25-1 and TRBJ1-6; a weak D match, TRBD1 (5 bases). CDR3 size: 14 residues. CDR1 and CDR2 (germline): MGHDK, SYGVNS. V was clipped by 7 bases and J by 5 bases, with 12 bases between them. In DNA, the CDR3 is TGTGCCAGCACATCCGACAGAGATAATTCACCCCTCCACTTT. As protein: CASTSDRDNSPLHF.

CDR3 in amino acids: CASSDRQGGYYEQYF. CDR3 sequence (DNA): TGTGCCAGCAGCGACCGACAGGGGGGATACTACGAGCAGTACTTC. V and J are TRBV6-5 and TRBJ2-7, with 9 bases fitting TRBD1. V dropped 6 bases and J dropped 3; count of bases not matched to a gene: 9. CDR1 and CDR2 from the germline V gene are MNHEY and SVGAGI. The CDR3 consists of 15 residues.

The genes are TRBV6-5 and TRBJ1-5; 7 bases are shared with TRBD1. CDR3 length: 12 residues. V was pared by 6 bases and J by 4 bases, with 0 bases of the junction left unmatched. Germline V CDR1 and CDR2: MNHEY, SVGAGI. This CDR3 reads CASRGQNQPQHF. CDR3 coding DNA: TGTGCCAGCAGGGGACAGAATCAGCCCCAGCATTTT.

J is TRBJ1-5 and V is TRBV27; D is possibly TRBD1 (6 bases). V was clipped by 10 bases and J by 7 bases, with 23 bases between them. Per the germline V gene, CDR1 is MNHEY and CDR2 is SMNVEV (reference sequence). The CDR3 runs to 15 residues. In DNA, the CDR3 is TGTGCCACCATGTCAATGGGGGGGCTCAACCAGCCCCAGCATTTT. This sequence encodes CATMSMGGLNQPQHF.

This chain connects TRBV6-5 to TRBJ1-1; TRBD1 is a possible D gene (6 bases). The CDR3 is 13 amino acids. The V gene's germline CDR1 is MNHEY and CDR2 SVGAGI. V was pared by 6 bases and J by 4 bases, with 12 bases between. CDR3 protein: CASSERGSTEAFF. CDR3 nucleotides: TGTGCCAGCAGCGAGAGGGGGTCCACTGAAGCTTTCTTT.

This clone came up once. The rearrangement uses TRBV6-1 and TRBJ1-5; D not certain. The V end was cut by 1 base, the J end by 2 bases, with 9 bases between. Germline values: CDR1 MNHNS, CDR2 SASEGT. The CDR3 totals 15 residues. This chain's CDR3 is CASSEGSSGNQPQHF. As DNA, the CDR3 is TGTGCCAGCAGTGAAGGTAGCAGTGGCAATCAGCCCCAGCATTTT.

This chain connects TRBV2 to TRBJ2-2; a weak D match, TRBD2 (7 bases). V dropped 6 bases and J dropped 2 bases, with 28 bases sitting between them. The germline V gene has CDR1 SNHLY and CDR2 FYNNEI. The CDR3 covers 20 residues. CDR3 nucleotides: TGTGCCAGCAGCGTAGGGGGGGCGACTCTTCTTACAATAAACACCGGGGAGCTGTTTTTT. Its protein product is CASSVGGATLLTINTGELFF.

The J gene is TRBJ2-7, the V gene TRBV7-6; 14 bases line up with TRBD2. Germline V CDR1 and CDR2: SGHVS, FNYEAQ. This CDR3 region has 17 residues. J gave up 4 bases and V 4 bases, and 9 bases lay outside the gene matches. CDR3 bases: TGTGCCAGCAGCTCCGGACTAGCGGGGGGTGGCTGGTACGAGCAGTACTTC. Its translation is CASSSGLAGGGWYEQYF. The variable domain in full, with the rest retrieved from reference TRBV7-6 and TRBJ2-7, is GAGVSQSPRYKVTKRGQDVALRCDPISGHVSLYWYRQALGQGPEFLTYFNYEAQQDKSGLPNDRFSAERPEGSISTLTIQRTEQRDSAMYRCASSSGLAGGGWYEQYFGPGTRLTVT.

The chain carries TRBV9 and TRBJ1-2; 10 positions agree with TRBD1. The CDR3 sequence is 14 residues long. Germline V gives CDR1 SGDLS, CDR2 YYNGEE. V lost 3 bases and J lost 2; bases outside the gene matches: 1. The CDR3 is CASSATGGNYGYTF. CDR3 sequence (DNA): TGTGCCAGCAGCGCGACAGGGGGCAACTATGGCTACACCTTC. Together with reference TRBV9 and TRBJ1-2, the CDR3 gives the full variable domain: DSGVTQTPKHLITATGQRVTLRCSPRSGDLSVYWYQQSLDQGLQFLIQYYNGEERAKGNILERFSAQQFPDLHSELNLSSLELGDSALYFCASSATGGNYGYTFGSGTRLTVV.

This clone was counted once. The CDR3 sequence: CASSATGVNTEAFF. In DNA, the CDR3 is TGTGCCAGCAGCGCCACAGGGGTGAACACTGAAGCTTTCTTT. The genes are TRBV9 and TRBJ1-1; 7 bases are a match to TRBD1. Germline V gene data show CDR1 as SGDLS and CDR2 as YYNGEE. The CDR3 is 14 residues long. Losses at the gene ends were 3 bases for V and 0 bases for J; bases not matched to a gene: 2.

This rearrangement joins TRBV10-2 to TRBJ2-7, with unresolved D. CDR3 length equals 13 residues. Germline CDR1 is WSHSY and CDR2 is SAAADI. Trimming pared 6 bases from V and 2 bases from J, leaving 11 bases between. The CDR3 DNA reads TGCGCCAGCAGGAAAACTGATACCTACGAGCAGTACTTC. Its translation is CASRKTDTYEQYF.

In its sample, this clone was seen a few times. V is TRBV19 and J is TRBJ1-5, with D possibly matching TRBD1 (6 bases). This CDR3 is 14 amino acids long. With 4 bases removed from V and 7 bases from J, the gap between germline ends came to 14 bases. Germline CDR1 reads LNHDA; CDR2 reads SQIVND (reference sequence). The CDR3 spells CASSRNREGQPQHF. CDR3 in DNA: TGTGCCAGTAGTAGAAACAGGGAGGGGCAGCCCCAGCATTTT.

The CDR3 protein is CASRATGTANSPLHF. In DNA form, the CDR3 reads TGTGCCAGCCGCGCTACCGGGACAGCGAATTCACCCCTCCACTTT. This chain joins TRBV2 and TRBJ1-6, with 7 positions matching TRBD1. The CDR3 length is 15 residues. J gave up 7 bases and V 8 bases, and 11 bases lay outside the gene matches. Germline V CDR1 and CDR2: SNHLY, FYNNEI.

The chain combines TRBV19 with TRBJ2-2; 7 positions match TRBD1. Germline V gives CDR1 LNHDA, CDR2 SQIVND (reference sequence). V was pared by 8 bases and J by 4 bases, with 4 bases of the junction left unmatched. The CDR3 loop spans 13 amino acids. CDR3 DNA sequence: TGTGCCAGTCGACAGGGTGGCACCGGGGAGCTGTTTTTT. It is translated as CASRQGGTGELFF.

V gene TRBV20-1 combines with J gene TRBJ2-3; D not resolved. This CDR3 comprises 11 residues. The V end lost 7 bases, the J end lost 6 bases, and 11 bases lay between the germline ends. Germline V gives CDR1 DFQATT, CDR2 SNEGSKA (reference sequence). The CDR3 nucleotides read TGCAGTGTGCCGGGTGGCGATACGCAGTATTTT. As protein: CSVPGGDTQYF.

The DNA for the CDR3 is TGTGCCAGCAGCCCCGGGACAGGGGGAACAGATACGCAGTATTTT. Translation: CASSPGTGGTDTQYF. V usage is TRBV11-3 and J usage is TRBJ2-3; 11 nucleotides align to TRBD1. Germline loops: CDR1 SGHNT, CDR2 YENEEA. The CDR3 runs to 15 residues. After removal of 5 bases from V and 3 bases from J, the junction contained 4 bases not matched to a gene.

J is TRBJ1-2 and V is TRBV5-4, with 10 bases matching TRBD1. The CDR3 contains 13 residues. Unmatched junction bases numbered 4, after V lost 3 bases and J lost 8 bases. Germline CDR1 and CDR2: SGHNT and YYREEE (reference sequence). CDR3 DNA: TGTGCCAGCAGCTACCCGGGACAGGGGGGCTACACCTTC. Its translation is CASSYPGQGGYTF. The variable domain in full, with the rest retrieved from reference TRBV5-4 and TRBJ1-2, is ETGVTQSPTHLIKTRGQQVTLRCSSQSGHNTVSWYQQALGQGPQFIFQYYREEENGRGNFPPRFSGLQFPNYSSELNVNALELDDSALYLCASSYPGQGGYTFGSGTRLTVV.